The present T cell receptor (beta chain) was sequenced within a study of T cells in Graves' hyperthyroidism and ophthalmopathy. Findings and caveats of the study: Ophthalmopathy, as predicted by the model, came a median roughly 6.3 months after the prediction. Most expanded thyroid clonotypes above 0.001 also appeared in blood.

Thyroid ultrasound, orbital computed tomography, clinical symptoms, and serum thyroxine and TRAb underpinned diagnoses. The authors took PBMCs from 10 ml fresh peripheral blood. V was pared by 6 bases and J by 6 bases, with 17 bases of the junction left unmatched. The CDR3 contains 17 residues. The germline CDR1 and CDR2 sequences are DFQATT and SNEGSKA (reference sequence). Comments on this clonotype: Its antigen is undetermined. One base away lies a much larger clone, so this may be a sequencing read error.

Researchers took RNA transcripts and amplified the TCR beta CDR3 regions from them. In the first-round RT-PCR of the TCR CDR3, the HTBI primer set was used. TCRdb passed the multiplex PCR reads through MiXCR, listing each CDR3 protein once. Seen here are around 690,000 distinct CDR3 sequences, less than 25% observed once, and the top ten hold over 30%. Sequencing used blood. This clonotype originated in a man aged 25 to 40 with Graves' ophthalmopathy. The rearrangement links TRBV20-1 to TRBJ2-5; 12 nucleotides agree with TRBD2. DNA of the CDR3: TGCAGTGCCAGCCCGTCGACTAGCGGGAGTTTTGGACAGACCCAGTACTTC. Translated, it gives CSASPSTSGSFGQTQYF.